The 23 T cell receptor beta chains in this list originate from one sample, sequenced in a study of tumor and adjacent non-tumor tissue in lung cancer. No cell sorting was done before RNA was extracted from the tissue. Three rounds of nested PCR, following a modified ARM-PCR protocol, produced the TCRbeta library. TCRdb independently ran MiXCR on the multiplex PCR reads; one entry per CDR3 protein. The top ten hold roughly 14% of the sample, which has under 100,000 distinct CDR3 sequences, around three fifths seen once. The sequenced material came from lung tumor tissue. The receptors here all came from a man in his 70s with non-small cell lung cancer.

Note on this clonotype: At one of its ends the junction is not consistent with the germline gene, which may arise from a read error. V usage is TRBV4-1 and J usage is TRBJ1-2, with D hard to call. Germline assignment: CDR1 MGHRA and CDR2 YSYEKL. The CDR3 totals 14 residues. CDR3 loop: CASSQHRPEGGYTF. The CDR3 DNA reads TGCGCGAGCAGCCAACATCGGCCGGAGGGAGGCTACACCTTC.

Ten or more counts support this clonotype. The DNA of the CDR3 is TGCAGTGTTACCGGGACCTTGAACACCGGGGAGCTGTTTTTT. Translation: CSVTGTLNTGELFF. The V and J genes are TRBV29-1 and TRBJ2-2; either TRBD1 or TRBD2 may supply D (5 bases each). The CDR3 consists of 14 residues. The germline CDR1 and CDR2 sequences are SQVTM and ANQGSEA.

As to this clonotype: The junction departs from germline at one end; a sequencing error may be responsible. The J gene is TRBJ2-7, the V gene TRBV11-2; D perhaps matches TRBD1 (6 bases). Germline values: CDR1 SGHAT, CDR2 FQNNGV. This CDR3 region has 12 residues. This CDR3 reads CACSPTGYEQCF. CDR3 coding DNA: TGTGCCTGCAGCCCCACAGGGTATGAGCAGTGCTTC.

This clonotype was picked up one time. Sequence at one end of the junction differs from germline and may be a read error. The V gene is TRBV11-2, the J gene TRBJ2-6; TRBD1 might be the D (6 bases). Germline lookup yields CDR1 SGHAT and CDR2 FQNNGV. The CDR3 is made up of 18 amino acids. The DNA for the CDR3 is TGTGTCAGCAGCGAGGGGGTCCACGGAGTCTCCGGGGCCAACATCCTGACTTTC. Amino acid sequence: CVSSEGVHGVSGANILTF.

Of note for this clonotype: An end of the junction does not agree with germline; a read error may underlie this. The chain joins TRBV11-3 to TRBJ2-3; D is perhaps TRBD2 (5 bases). The germline V gene encodes CDR1 SGHNT and CDR2 YENEEA. This CDR3 comprises 15 residues. The CDR3 sequence is CASSSGIGSTDTQYF. In nucleotides, the CDR3 is TGTGCCAGCAGCTCTGGGATAGGGAGCACTGATACGCAGTATTTT.

Regarding this clonotype: This CDR3 fails to terminate in the conserved phenylalanine or tryptophan, so it likely reflects a read error. The chain couples TRBV11-2 to TRBJ1-1; a possible D gene is TRBD1 (6 bases). Germline CDR1 is SGHAT and CDR2 is FQNNGV. V lost 8 bases to trimming and J lost 7 bases, with 17 bases between them. CDR3 length: 13 amino acids. The CDR3, as DNA: TGTGCCAGCGGAAGAACAGGGAACGTTGAAGCTTTCTCT. Protein product: CASGRTGNVEAFS.

The genes are TRBV20-1 and TRBJ2-3; 10 nucleotides line up with TRBD2. The CDR3 has 17 amino acids. Germline loops: CDR1 DFQATT, CDR2 SNEGSKA (reference sequence). The junction had 14 bases not matched to a gene; V was cut back by 3 bases and J by 5 bases. The CDR3 sequence is CSASLTQLAGVGDTQYF. The CDR3 DNA reads as TGCAGTGCTAGTCTAACCCAGCTAGCGGGAGTAGGAGATACGCAGTATTTT.

On this clonotype: Being one base from a much bigger clone, this may be a read error. The chain combines TRBV30 with TRBJ1-4; maybe TRBD1 (6 bases). The germline CDR1 and CDR2 sequences are GTSNPN and SVGIG (reference sequence). The CDR3 totals 14 residues. V was shortened by 3 bases and J by 6 bases, with 14 bases between the two germline ends. The CDR3: CAWSDQGLDEKLFF. The CDR3 DNA reads TGTGCCTGGAGCGACCAGGGGTTGGATGAAAAACTGTTTTTT.

The J gene is TRBJ1-2, the V gene TRBV28; 8 bases are shared with TRBD1. Germline V gene sequence: CDR1 MDHEN, CDR2 SYDVKM. The CDR3 extends over 14 amino acids. V lost 8 bases and J lost 8; bases outside the gene matches: 13. The CDR3 reads CASGRQGSRRGYTF. CDR3 coding DNA: TGTGCCAGCGGGAGACAGGGGTCGAGACGCGGCTACACCTTC.

The V gene is TRBV28, the J gene TRBJ2-6; 8 nucleotides match TRBD1. The CDR3 totals 15 residues. Trimming cost V 6 bases and J 2 bases; bases outside gene matches: 3. CDR1 is MDHEN, CDR2 SYDVKM, per germline. For the CDR3, the DNA is TGTGCCAGCAGAGCAGGGGGCGCTGGGGCCAACGTCCTGACTTTC. It encodes CASRAGGAGANVLTF.

This clonotype was observed at least ten times. The CDR3 sequence: CSVEGAPGRESSYNEQFF. Written as DNA, the CDR3 is TGCAGCGTGGAGGGGGCCCCGGGACGGGAGAGCTCCTACAATGAGCAGTTCTTC. The chain has TRBV29-1 and TRBJ2-1, with a possible D match to TRBD1 (7 bases). Germline V gives CDR1 SQVTM, CDR2 ANQGSEA. Trimming removed 6 bases from V and 0 bases from J, with 24 bases in between. This CDR3 has 18 amino acids.

With respect to this clonotype: The final CDR3 position lacks the conserved phenylalanine or tryptophan, pointing to a likely read error. This chain joins TRBV12-3 or TRBV12-4 and TRBJ2-7, with D possibly TRBD1 on 6 matching bases. The CDR3 totals 14 residues. CDR3 DNA sequence: TGTGTCAGCAGTCTTCAGGGGCTAAACTACGAGCAGTACTCC. Translation gives CVSSLQGLNYEQYS.

As regards this clonotype: This may be a read error, as it is one base from a much larger clone. The chain links TRBV28 to TRBJ1-1; tentative D call: TRBD1 (5 bases). Germline-derived CDR1 and CDR2 are MDHEN and SYDVKM. V dropped 6 bases and J dropped 7 bases, with 15 bases sitting between them. The CDR3 has 13 amino acids. CDR3 residues: CASRWDWSDEAFF. Here the CDR3 DNA reads TGTGCCAGCAGGTGGGACTGGAGTGATGAAGCTTTCTTT.

This clonotype was seen a handful of times. The genes are TRBV20-1 and TRBJ2-2; perhaps TRBD2 as D (7 bases). Trimming cost V 0 bases and J 7 bases, with 18 bases left between them. The CDR3 sequence is 16 residues long. CDR1 and CDR2 from the germline V gene are DFQATT and SNEGSKA (reference sequence). In DNA, the CDR3 is TGCAGTGCTAGAGATCGTGGGCAGGGGAGGGTCGGGGAGCTGTTTTTT. Its protein product is CSARDRGQGRVGELFF.

This clonotype is categorized as medium-sized (0.01 to 0.1%). The chain is built from TRBV11-2 and TRBJ2-1, with 12 bases aligning to TRBD2. Per the germline V gene, CDR1 is SGHAT and CDR2 is FQNNGV. V gave up 3 bases and J gave up 9 bases; unmatched junction bases: 18. The CDR3 spans 19 residues. CDR3: CASSFLGAGLAGRGSEQFF. The CDR3 nucleotides are TGTGCCAGCAGCTTTTTAGGTGCAGGACTAGCGGGGAGGGGGAGTGAGCAGTTCTTC. Full variable domain (remainder filled in from reference TRBV11-2 and TRBJ2-1): EAGVAQSPRYKIIEKRQSVAFWCNPISGHATLYWYQQILGQGPKLLIQFQNNGVVDDSQLPKDRFSAERLKGVDSTLKIQPAKLEDSAVYLCASSFLGAGLAGRGSEQFFGPGTRLTVL.

Many counts were recorded for this clonotype. The chain combines TRBV29-1 with TRBJ2-5; D remains ambiguous. The germline CDR1 and CDR2 sequences are SQVTM and ANQGSEA. CDR3 length: 15 residues. Deletions cut 0 bases from V and 1 base from J, with 12 bases between. The CDR3 bases are TGCAGCGTTGAAGAGGGTTGGGCATCCCAAGAGACCCAGTACTTC. It is translated as CSVEEGWASQETQYF.

In regard to this clonotype: Because it lacks the conserved phenylalanine or tryptophan at the end, this CDR3 is likely a read error. This rearrangement joins TRBV4-2 to TRBJ2-3; D not resolved. Germline CDR1 is LGHNA and CDR2 is YNFKEQ. The CDR3 contains 15 residues. This CDR3 is CASSQVPGSIDTQYS. The CDR3 DNA reads as TGTGCCAGCAGCCAAGTCCCTGGCAGCATAGATACGCAGTATTCT.

The chain carries TRBV20-1 and TRBJ2-5; D is possibly TRBD1 or TRBD2 (6 bases each). V lost 4 bases, J lost 3 bases, and 15 bases lay in between. The V gene's germline CDR1 is DFQATT and CDR2 SNEGSKA (reference sequence). CDR3 size: 14 residues. The CDR3 DNA sequence: TGCAGTGCTACACCGGGGGCTAGCGAAGAGACCCAGTACTTC. Protein sequence: CSATPGASEETQYF.

This clonotype has at least ten counts. The chain joins TRBV29-1 to TRBJ2-1; 7 nucleotides align to TRBD2. The CDR3 consists of 15 residues. V shed 6 bases and J 4 bases; nucleotides not matched to a gene: 12. The germline gives CDR1 SQVTM, CDR2 ANQGSEA. CDR3 nucleotide sequence: TGCAGCGTGGGTTATGGGGGGGTGGGGTACAATGAGCAGTTCTTC. Protein: CSVGYGGVGYNEQFF.

This clonotype has only one observation. One end of the junction does not line up with germline, which may come from a read error. The rearrangement uses TRBV28 and TRBJ1-4; maybe TRBD1 (5 bases). This CDR3 is 15 amino acids long. CDR1 and CDR2 from the germline V gene are MDHEN and SYDVKM. This CDR3 is CVSSLGGALNDKLFF. Written as DNA, the CDR3 is TGTGTCAGCAGTTTAGGCGGGGCCCTGAATGATAAACTGTTTTTT.

This clonotype showed up many times. V gene TRBV11-1 combines with J gene TRBJ2-1; D remains ambiguous. Germline V gives CDR1 SGHAT, CDR2 FQDESV (reference sequence). V gave up 7 bases and J gave up 0 bases, with 13 bases separating them. The CDR3 spans 15 residues. For the CDR3, the DNA is TGTGCCAGCACACGGAACATGTACTCCTACAATGAGCAGTTCTTC. It translates to CASTRNMYSYNEQFF. The whole variable domain, filled in from reference TRBV11-1 and TRBJ2-1, reads EAEVAQSPRYKITEKSQAVAFWCDPISGHATLYWYRQILGQGPELLVQFQDESVVDDSQLPKDRFSAERLKGVDSTLKIQPAELGDSAMYLCASTRNMYSYNEQFFGPGTRLTVL.

V gene TRBV5-4 combines with J gene TRBJ1-1; D is unresolved. With 4 bases removed from V and 1 base from J, the gap between germline ends came to 11 bases. The CDR3 has 14 amino acids. In germline, CDR1 is SGHNT, CDR2 YYREEE (reference sequence). CDR3 nucleotides: TGTGCCAGCAGCGTGGGATACAGGAACACTGAAGCTTTCTTT. This translates into CASSVGYRNTEAFF.

As to this clonotype: In this CDR3 the conserved last residue, phenylalanine or tryptophan, is missing, so a read error is likely. This chain links TRBV11-2 with TRBJ2-7; 7 bases match TRBD1. V shed 5 bases and J 3 bases; nucleotides not matched to a gene: 4. Germline V gene lookup returns CDR1 SGHAT and CDR2 FQNNGV. This CDR3 has 13 residues. CDR3 DNA sequence: TGTGCCAGCAGCACAGACAGGGTCTACGAGCAGTACTTA. As protein: CASSTDRVYEQYL.